This T cell receptor (beta chain) derives from a study of cytomegalovirus exposure and HLA in healthy donors. This CDR3 is built from 14 residues. Per germline, CDR1 SGHRS and CDR2 YFSETQ. Trimming removed 0 bases from V and 9 bases from J, with 14 bases in between. TCRdb's table, derived via immunoSEQ multiplex PCR, lists solely in-frame clones and lacks some. In the table there are about 60,000 clones, 90% of which are singletons. The receptor comes from a man younger than 30 in good health and CMV-seronegative. The chain recombines TRBV5-1 with TRBJ2-3; D might be TRBD1 (5 bases). The source material was PBMCs. The CDR3 DNA sequence: TGCGCCAGCAGCTTGGAGGGGCCCCAGTGGACGCAGTATTTT. It translates to CASSLEGPQWTQYF.